These 30 T cell receptor beta chains were all obtained from the same sample, sequenced in a study of cytomegalovirus exposure and HLA in healthy donors. Primers included in the PCR were 60 Vbeta and 13 Jbeta primers. Sequencing used immunoSEQ multiplex PCR; TCRdb keeps in-frame clones, though not all of them. The sample consists of roughly 140,000 clones, roughly 75% of them appearing once. The specimen sequenced was PBMCs. Every receptor here comes from a young man in good health and CMV-seronegative.

The J gene is TRBJ1-1, the V gene TRBV18; D may be TRBD1 (6 bases). With 0 bases removed from V and 11 bases from J, the gap between germline ends came to 16 bases. Germline V lookup: CDR1 KGHSH, CDR2 LQKENI. The CDR3 runs to 14 residues. The CDR3 bases are TGTGCCAGCTCACCACCAAGTACAGGGAATGAGGCTTTCTTT. It codes for CASSPPSTGNEAFF.

This clone was observed once. The J gene is TRBJ1-1, the V gene TRBV2, with 7 bases aligning to TRBD1. The junction had 3 bases not matched to a gene; V was cut back by 4 bases and J by 4 bases. Germline V lookup: CDR1 SNHLY, CDR2 FYNNEI. The CDR3 loop spans 13 amino acids. CDR3: CASSAQGLTEAFF. The CDR3 DNA sequence: TGTGCCAGCAGTGCACAGGGGCTCACTGAAGCTTTCTTT.

The genes are TRBV7-9 and TRBJ2-7; tentatively, D is TRBD1 (5 bases). Germline values: CDR1 SEHNR, CDR2 FQNEAQ (reference sequence). Trimming took off 1 base at V and 2 bases at J, with 6 bases between the two ends. The CDR3 has 13 residues. The DNA of the CDR3 is TGTGCCAGCAGCTTAGTAGGGGCCTACGAGCAGTACTTC. Translation gives CASSLVGAYEQYF.

This clone was recorded a few times. This rearrangement joins TRBV5-1 to TRBJ2-7; the match to TRBD1 covers 7 bases. The length of the CDR3 is 14 residues. Germline lookup yields CDR1 SGHRS and CDR2 YFSETQ. The trim removed 0 bases at V and 6 bases at J, leaving 6 bases unmatched. In DNA form, the CDR3 reads TGCGCCAGCAGCTTGGACAGGGGCGGGCGCGAGCAGTACTTC. This codes for CASSLDRGGREQYF.

V usage is TRBV6-5 and J usage is TRBJ1-2; maybe TRBD1 (6 bases). This CDR3 contains 15 residues. V was cut by 0 bases and J by 3 bases, with 11 bases left in between. Looked up from germline, CDR1 is MNHEY and CDR2 is SVGAGI. CDR3 sequence (DNA): TGTGCCAGCAGTTACTCGTCAGGGGCACACTATGGCTACACCTTC. Its translation: CASSYSSGAHYGYTF.

The CDR3 nucleotides read TGTGCCAGCAGCTTAAGCCGGACAGACGAAAAACTGTTTTTT. Protein: CASSLSRTDEKLFF. The rearrangement uses TRBV7-8 and TRBJ1-4, with a weak D call TRBD1 (6 bases). The CDR3 runs to 14 residues. The V end lost 2 bases, the J end lost 8 bases, and 12 bases lay between the germline ends. Per germline, CDR1 SGHVS and CDR2 FQNEAQ.

This clone has just a few counts. The rearrangement joins TRBV7-6 to TRBJ2-2; tentative D call: TRBD1 (5 bases). Germline CDR1 and CDR2: SGHVS and FNYEAQ. CDR3 length equals 15 residues. V lost 4 bases, J lost 3 bases, and 12 bases lay in between. The CDR3 region has the DNA TGTGCCAGCAGCTCAATGGACACTTACACCGGGGAGCTGTTTTTT. This encodes CASSSMDTYTGELFF.

The CDR3: CASGSWTGTQEQYF. In nucleotides, the CDR3 is TGTGCCAGCGGCTCCTGGACAGGGACGCAAGAGCAGTACTTC. V is TRBV5-4 and J is TRBJ2-7; 8 positions agree with TRBD1. The germline gives CDR1 SGHNT, CDR2 YYREEE (reference sequence). V dropped 7 bases and J dropped 7; count of bases not matched to a gene: 13. This CDR3 is built from 14 residues. Full variable domain (remainder filled in from reference TRBV5-4 and TRBJ2-7): ETGVTQSPTHLIKTRGQQVTLRCSSQSGHNTVSWYQQALGQGPQFIFQYYREEENGRGNFPPRFSGLQFPNYSSELNVNALELDDSALYLCASGSWTGTQEQYFGPGTRLTVT.

The V call is TRBV30, the J call TRBJ1-5, with TRBD1 identical over 8 bases. Germline V CDR1 and CDR2: GTSNPN, SVGIG (reference sequence). V lost 2 bases to trimming and J lost 4 bases; unmatched junction nucleotides: 16. The CDR3 loop spans 18 amino acids. The CDR3 DNA follows: TGTGCCTGGAGTAAGGGTCTGTTGACAGGGGATCATAATCAGCCCCAGCATTTT. Translation: CAWSKGLLTGDHNQPQHF. Filled out from reference TRBV30 and TRBJ1-5, the complete variable domain reads SQTIHQWPATLVQPVGSPLSLECTVEGTSNPNLYWYRQAAGRGLQLLFYSVGIGQISSEVPQNLSASRPQDRQFILSSKKLLLSDSGFYLCAWSKGLLTGDHNQPQHFGDGTRLSIL.

On this clone itself: Within the sample, other DNA sequences also encode this same CDR3. CDR3 nucleotide sequence: TGTGCCAGCAGCCCTGGAGGGCTCTATGGCTACACCTTC. Translating gives CASSPGGLYGYTF. The chain employs TRBV7-9 and TRBJ1-2, with D unresolved. The germline V gene encodes CDR1 SEHNR and CDR2 FQNEAQ (reference sequence). This CDR3 contains 13 residues. V lost 5 bases to trimming and J lost 4 bases, with 11 bases between them.

The genes are TRBV6-1 and TRBJ2-7; D unclear. The CDR3 sequence is 12 residues long. Germline V gene data show CDR1 as MNHNS and CDR2 as SASEGT. V gave up 11 bases and J gave up 5 bases, with 16 bases separating them. This chain's CDR3 is CAASWQANEQYF. The CDR3 DNA sequence: TGTGCCGCCTCCTGGCAGGCCAACGAGCAGTACTTC.

This chain links TRBV6-5 with TRBJ2-7; 7 bases are shared with TRBD1. V lost 4 bases, J lost 2 bases, and 8 bases stayed unmatched. This CDR3 has 15 residues. In germline, CDR1 is MNHEY, CDR2 SVGAGI. CDR3 residues: CASSSQGGPAYEQYF. CDR3 DNA sequence: TGTGCCAGCAGTTCTCAAGGGGGCCCAGCCTACGAGCAGTACTTC.

The V call is TRBV6-5, the J call TRBJ1-2; D is uncertain. The ends were cut back, 0 bases at V and 8 bases at J, with 13 bases in the middle. CDR1 and CDR2 (germline): MNHEY, SVGAGI. CDR3 size: 14 residues. CDR3: CASSYSGGKHGYTF. CDR3 nucleotides: TGTGCCAGCAGTTACTCAGGAGGGAAGCACGGCTACACCTTC.

V gene TRBV7-8 combines with J gene TRBJ2-5; 8 bases are a match to TRBD2. The DNA end is a closer match to TRBJ2-7, so the J assignment may be wrong. This CDR3 is 14 amino acids long. Germline V gene sequence: CDR1 SGHVS, CDR2 FQNEAQ. The CDR3 bases are TGTGCCAGCGGTCCAGCGGGAGTCGAGTACGAGCAGTACTTC. Encoded protein: CASGPAGVEYEQYF.

This clone has only a few counts. This chain joins TRBV5-1 and TRBJ2-2; D is possibly TRBD1 (6 bases). This CDR3 has 16 residues. From germline, CDR1 is SGHRS and CDR2 YFSETQ. Trimming left V 0 bases short and J 4 bases short, with 13 bases between. The CDR3 bases are TGCGCCAGCAGCTTGGCACTGGACAGCGGCACCGGGGAGCTGTTTTTT. It translates to CASSLALDSGTGELFF. Drawing the rest from reference TRBV5-1 and TRBJ2-2, the complete variable domain is KAGVTQTPRYLIKTRGQQVTLSCSPISGHRSVSWYQQTPGQGLQFLFEYFSETQRNKGNFPGRFSGRQFSNSRSEMNVSTLELGDSALYLCASSLALDSGTGELFFGEGSRLTVL.

V gene TRBV9 combines with J gene TRBJ1-5, with D perhaps TRBD1 (6 bases). This CDR3 is built from 16 residues. Per germline, CDR1 SGDLS and CDR2 YYNGEE. V was shortened by 3 bases and J by 3 bases, with 16 bases between the two germline ends. The CDR3 DNA follows: TGTGCCAGCAGCGACTTGCGGGCAGGGGACAATCAGCCCCAGCATTTT. Encoded protein: CASSDLRAGDNQPQHF.

There are a few counts of this clone. The J gene is TRBJ1-5, the V gene TRBV19; 7 bases are a match to TRBD1. The CDR3 is 17 amino acids. J lost 0 bases, V lost 1 base, and 6 bases had no gene match. Germline CDR1 is LNHDA and CDR2 is SQIVND (reference sequence). The CDR3 is CASSIVKGQNSNQPQHF. CDR3 DNA: TGTGCCAGTAGTATAGTAAAGGGACAGAATAGCAATCAGCCCCAGCATTTT.

The chain carries TRBV6-6 and TRBJ2-2; D might be TRBD1 (5 bases). The CDR3 spans 14 residues. Germline CDR1 is MNHNY and CDR2 is SVGAGI (reference sequence). V was shortened by 7 bases and J by 4 bases, with 13 bases between the two germline ends. CDR3 sequence: CASTGVGATGELFF. CDR3 bases: TGTGCCAGCACCGGAGTAGGGGCCACCGGGGAGCTGTTTTTT.

The chain employs TRBV4-1 and TRBJ1-2, with a possible D match to TRBD1 (5 bases). Deletions cut 2 bases from V and 2 bases from J, with 9 bases between. Germline V CDR1 and CDR2: MGHRA, YSYEKL. This CDR3 spans 14 amino acids. The CDR3 DNA reads TGCGCCAGCAGCCAACGGACACGGAACTATGGCTACACCTTC. Protein sequence: CASSQRTRNYGYTF.

This chain uses TRBV27 with TRBJ1-2, with unresolved D. V gave up 0 bases and J gave up 3 bases, with 11 bases separating them. The germline CDR1 and CDR2 sequences are MNHEY and SMNVEV (reference sequence). This CDR3 contains 15 residues. Here the CDR3 reads CASSLSPQMDYGYTF. The CDR3 DNA reads TGTGCCAGCAGTTTATCCCCACAGATGGACTATGGCTACACCTTC.

The chain uses TRBV7-2 and TRBJ1-2, with 10 positions matching TRBD1. This CDR3 has 15 residues. Germline CDR1 is SGHTA and CDR2 is FQGNSA. The junction had 2 bases not matched to a gene; V was cut back by 1 base and J by 3 bases. The CDR3: CASSLDGTGDYGYTF. For the CDR3, the DNA is TGTGCCAGCAGCTTAGACGGGACAGGGGACTATGGCTACACCTTC.

This clone was seen once. The chain carries TRBV7-9 and TRBJ2-7, with no clear D. The V and J ends lost 5 bases and 4 bases respectively, with 21 bases between them. This CDR3 spans 16 amino acids. CDR1 is SEHNR and CDR2 is FQNEAQ in the germline V gene (reference sequence). Written as DNA, the CDR3 is TGTGCCAGCAGCGACGCCACCATCGGCCCGGGTTACGAGCAGTACTTC. Protein: CASSDATIGPGYEQYF. The full variable domain, its missing parts supplied by reference TRBV7-9 and TRBJ2-7, is DTGVSQNPRHKITKRGQNVTFRCDPISEHNRLYWYRQTLGQGPEFLTYFQNEAQLEKSRLLSDRFSAERPKGSFSTLEIQRTEQGDSAMYLCASSDATIGPGYEQYFGPGTRLTVT.

The table lists this clone with a count of one. The chain carries TRBV21-1 and TRBJ2-2; the D segment call TRBD1 is taken from the table without a DNA check. TRBV21-1 is deemed a pseudogene. This CDR3 is built from 15 residues. CDR3 bases: TGTGCCAGCAGTTTGATGGGCAGGCCGACCGGGGAGCTGTTTTTT. Residues: CASSLMGRPTGELFF.

The V and J genes are TRBV11-2 and TRBJ2-7, with TRBD2 identical over 10 bases. Germline lookup yields CDR1 SGHAT and CDR2 FQNNGV. The CDR3 is made up of 15 amino acids. V shed 1 base, J shed 7 bases, and the junction held 7 bases outside the gene matches. CDR3 in amino acids: CASSLGAGGPWEQYF. CDR3 sequence (DNA): TGTGCCAGCAGCTTAGGAGCGGGAGGGCCGTGGGAGCAGTACTTC.

The chain has TRBV6-1 and TRBJ1-1; TRBD1 matches 8 bases. Germline V gene data show CDR1 as MNHNS and CDR2 as SASEGT. V was clipped by 5 bases and J by 4 bases; unmatched bases: 6. The CDR3 is 14 residues long. The CDR3 sequence is CASSSTGAATEAFF. CDR3 nucleotide sequence: TGTGCCAGCAGTTCGACAGGGGCGGCCACTGAAGCTTTCTTT.

This clone was seen a few times. The J gene is TRBJ2-2, the V gene TRBV29-1; 10 bases line up with TRBD2. Unmatched junction bases numbered 10, after V lost 2 bases and J lost 7 bases. CDR1 and CDR2 (germline): SQVTM, ANQGSEA. The CDR3 is made up of 16 amino acids. The CDR3 DNA follows: TGCAGCGTTGAACGACGGACTAGCGGAGGGATCGGGGAGCTGTTTTTT. Protein product: CSVERRTSGGIGELFF.

V is TRBV27 and J is TRBJ2-7, with TRBD1 identical over 8 bases. The germline gives CDR1 MNHEY, CDR2 SMNVEV (reference sequence). V was clipped by 4 bases and J by 5 bases; unmatched bases: 13. The CDR3 covers 16 residues. The CDR3 spells CASSYFAGGVRDEQYF. The CDR3 DNA reads as TGTGCCAGCAGTTATTTCGCAGGGGGCGTTCGGGACGAGCAGTACTTC.

The rearrangement joins TRBV4-1 to TRBJ1-3, with D possibly TRBD1 on 5 matching bases. The CDR3 runs 14 residues. V was pared by 2 bases and J by 7 bases, with 12 bases between. The V gene's germline CDR1 is MGHRA and CDR2 YSYEKL. The CDR3 spells CASSQLGPRNTIYF. CDR3 nucleotide sequence: TGCGCCAGCAGCCAATTGGGGCCGAGGAACACCATATATTTT.

This chain joins TRBV9 and TRBJ2-6, with TRBD1 matching over 8 bases. Germline V gene lookup returns CDR1 SGDLS and CDR2 YYNGEE. The CDR3 spans 19 residues. The V and J ends lost 0 bases and 0 bases, in that order; junction bases with no gene match: 8. CDR3: CASSVARDRKNSGANVLTF. CDR3 nucleotide sequence: TGTGCCAGCAGCGTAGCCCGGGACAGGAAGAACTCTGGGGCCAACGTCCTGACTTTC.

This chain connects TRBV6-6 to TRBJ2-6; TRBD1 aligns across 8 bases. The germline V gene encodes CDR1 MNHNY and CDR2 SVGAGI (reference sequence). The V segment lost 6 bases and the J segment 10 bases; nucleotides outside the gene matches: 8. This CDR3 contains 14 residues. CDR3: CASRFGQGRNVLTF. The CDR3 DNA follows: TGTGCCAGCAGATTCGGACAGGGAAGAAACGTCCTGACTTTC.